The 23 T cell receptor beta chains below were found in one sample sequenced in a study of identical twins. A single record per CDR3 protein comes from TCRdb applying MiXCR to the 5' RACE reads. The data contain approximately 490,000 distinct CDR3 sequences, more than 20% of them singletons. The same sample was also used in a study of yellow fever vaccine responses in identical twins.

Sequencing input: CD4+ T cells sorted from blood. Receptor source: a woman aged 18-29 years in good health.

The CDR3 DNA follows: TGCGCCAGCAGCCCCCCTAGCGGGAGGCCCAGGGGAGAGACCCAGTACTTC. As protein: CASSPPSGRPRGETQYF. V and J are TRBV4-1 and TRBJ2-5, with TRBD2 identical over 11 bases. The CDR3 consists of 17 residues. V shed 4 bases and J 4 bases; nucleotides not matched to a gene: 11. Looked up from germline, CDR1 is MGHRA and CDR2 is YSYEKL.

This chain links TRBV3-1 with TRBJ1-5; 7 nucleotides agree with TRBD1. The J segment lost 5 bases and the V segment lost 4 bases, leaving 11 bases of the junction unmatched. Germline V gives CDR1 LGHDT, CDR2 YNNKEL (reference sequence). CDR3 length: 16 amino acids. CDR3 bases: TGTGCCAGCAGCCCCACCGGGAGGGGGCGTCATCAGCCCCAGCATTTT. It encodes CASSPTGRGRHQPQHF.

The chain has TRBV5-1 and TRBJ1-1; D is possibly TRBD1 (5 bases). V was cut by 1 base and J by 1 base, with 11 bases left in between. The CDR3 loop spans 15 amino acids. Germline V gene lookup returns CDR1 SGHRS and CDR2 YFSETQ. The CDR3 DNA reads as TGCGCCAGCAGCTTGCCGGGGGTGCCGAACACTGAAGCTTTCTTT. It encodes CASSLPGVPNTEAFF.

This clonotype turned up a few times. The chain uses TRBV28 and TRBJ2-7; a weak D match, TRBD1 (7 bases). CDR1 is MDHEN, CDR2 SYDVKM, per germline. Trimming pared 7 bases from V and 0 bases from J, leaving 13 bases between. This CDR3 region has 14 residues. The CDR3 DNA follows: TGTGCCAGCATAAGGCAGGGGGGCTCCTACGAGCAGTACTTC. It is translated as CASIRQGGSYEQYF.

The chain carries TRBV28 and TRBJ1-6; maybe TRBD1 (6 bases). The length of the CDR3 is 15 residues. With 8 bases removed from V and 5 bases from J, the gap between germline ends came to 16 bases. The germline V gene has CDR1 MDHEN and CDR2 SYDVKM. CDR3 DNA: TGTGCCAGCTTATCGGGAACAGGGAATAATTCACCCCTCCACTTT. Its translation: CASLSGTGNNSPLHF.

The CDR3 nucleotides are TGCAGTGCTAGAGGGACCGAGCGGTACAATGAGCAGTTCTTC. It specifies CSARGTERYNEQFF. The chain uses TRBV20-1 and TRBJ2-1; tentatively, D is TRBD2 (5 bases). CDR1 and CDR2 from the germline V gene are DFQATT and SNEGSKA (reference sequence). CDR3 size: 14 residues. With 1 base removed from V and 4 bases from J, the gap between germline ends came to 11 bases.

J is TRBJ1-2 and V is TRBV15, with D uncertain. The CDR3 runs 14 residues. CDR1 is LNHNV and CDR2 is YYDKDF in the germline V gene (reference sequence). The V end was cut by 8 bases, the J end by 2 bases, with 15 bases between. The CDR3 DNA follows: TGTGCCACCGCAACAGATAATATAAACTATGGCTACACCTTC. Amino acids: CATATDNINYGYTF. The whole variable domain, remainder taken from reference TRBV15 and TRBJ1-2, is DAMVIQNPRYQVTQFGKPVTLSCSQTLNHNVMYWYQQKSSQAPKLLFHYYDKDFNNEADTPDNFQSRRPNTSFCFLDIRSPGLGDTAMYLCATATDNINYGYTFGSGTRLTVV.

This sequence joins TRBV15 and TRBJ1-1, with 8 bases fitting TRBD1. The J segment lost 1 base and the V segment lost 2 bases, leaving 3 bases of the junction unmatched. The CDR3 sequence is 15 residues long. Germline values: CDR1 LNHNV, CDR2 YYDKDF (reference sequence). DNA of the CDR3: TGTGCCACCAGCAGAACCGGGACAGGGAACACTGAAGCTTTCTTT. It specifies CATSRTGTGNTEAFF. Variable domain in full (rest from reference TRBV15 and TRBJ1-1): DAMVIQNPRYQVTQFGKPVTLSCSQTLNHNVMYWYQQKSSQAPKLLFHYYDKDFNNEADTPDNFQSRRPNTSFCFLDIRSPGLGDTAMYLCATSRTGTGNTEAFFGQGTRLTVV.

The gene calls are TRBV15 and TRBJ2-1, with a possible D match to TRBD1 (6 bases). Per germline, CDR1 LNHNV and CDR2 YYDKDF (reference sequence). This CDR3 comprises 17 residues. Between the trimmed V and J ends, which lost 0 bases and 5 bases, there was a span of 17 bases. The CDR3 coding sequence is TGTGCCACCAGCAGAGATCGATTGGACAGAGTGGACAATGAGCAGTTCTTC. Translated, it gives CATSRDRLDRVDNEQFF.

The J gene is TRBJ2-1, the V gene TRBV5-1; D not certain. Looked up from germline, CDR1 is SGHRS and CDR2 is YFSETQ. Between the trimmed V and J ends, which lost 3 bases and 3 bases, there was a span of 10 bases. The CDR3 sequence is 14 residues long. The CDR3 sequence: CASSSPPDYNEQFF. The CDR3 region has the DNA TGCGCCAGCAGCTCCCCCCCGGACTACAATGAGCAGTTCTTC.

The chain links TRBV20-1 to TRBJ2-5; 9 positions match TRBD2. In germline, CDR1 is DFQATT, CDR2 SNEGSKA (reference sequence). The CDR3 consists of 13 residues. The V segment lost 6 bases and the J segment 3 bases; nucleotides outside the gene matches: 5. CDR3 nucleotide sequence: TGCAGTGCCAGACTAGCGGCCGAAGAGACCCAGTACTTC. This encodes CSARLAAEETQYF.

The chain recombines TRBV21-1 with TRBJ2-2; the table's D call, TRBD2, has no DNA check behind it. TRBV21-1 is shown as a pseudogene. The CDR3 has 14 residues. CDR3 sequence: CARGGIESTGELFF. The CDR3 nucleotides are TGTGCCCGGGGGGGGATTGAGAGCACCGGGGAGCTGTTTTTT.

This clonotype was seen only a few times. The genes are TRBV6-1 and TRBJ2-7, with 12 bases identical to TRBD1. V dropped 6 bases and J dropped 3; count of bases not matched to a gene: 9. Per the germline V gene, CDR1 is MNHNS and CDR2 is SASEGT. The CDR3 extends over 16 amino acids. CDR3 in amino acids: CASRKGGQGAFYEQYV. CDR3 nucleotides: TGTGCCAGCAGAAAAGGGGGACAGGGGGCTTTCTACGAGCAGTACGTC.

This clonotype turned up a few times. The chain combines TRBV19 with TRBJ2-7; 7 bases match TRBD1. V was clipped by 6 bases and J by 2 bases; unmatched bases: 16. CDR3 length: 17 residues. Germline V gene lookup returns CDR1 LNHDA and CDR2 SQIVND (reference sequence). CDR3: CASRVSASGQSTYEQYF. The CDR3 bases are TGTGCCAGTAGAGTGAGCGCCTCGGGACAGAGTACCTACGAGCAGTACTTC.

This clonotype was seen a handful of times. CDR3 sequence: CASSQDFGLGVLDTQYF. The CDR3 nucleotides read TGTGCCAGCAGCCAAGATTTTGGGCTAGGTGTTCTAGATACGCAGTATTTT. This chain connects TRBV3-1 to TRBJ2-3; D is ambiguous. Germline V CDR1 and CDR2: LGHDT, YNNKEL (reference sequence). V gave up 0 bases and J gave up 5 bases, with 18 bases separating them. CDR3 size: 17 residues.

The sample holds a few counts of this clonotype. This chain joins TRBV10-3 and TRBJ2-5; 7 bases map to TRBD1. Germline CDR1 and CDR2: ENHRY and SYGVKD. Trimming removed 5 bases from V and 0 bases from J; junction bases left unmatched: 6. CDR3 length: 15 residues. The CDR3 sequence: CAISYTGTDQETQYF. In nucleotides, the CDR3 is TGTGCCATCAGTTATACCGGGACAGACCAAGAGACCCAGTACTTC.

The V and J genes are TRBV10-2 and TRBJ2-5, with 9 nucleotides matching TRBD2. V gave up 7 bases and J gave up 2 bases; unmatched junction bases: 5. CDR3 length: 14 residues. Germline V gives CDR1 WSHSY, CDR2 SAAADI. The CDR3 region is CASTLAGAQETQYF. Here the CDR3 DNA reads TGCGCCAGCACGTTAGCGGGGGCGCAAGAGACCCAGTACTTC.

This clonotype was counted a few times. This sequence joins TRBV27 and TRBJ2-2; 8 nucleotides match TRBD1. The CDR3 sequence is 14 residues long. The germline gives CDR1 MNHEY, CDR2 SMNVEV (reference sequence). J lost 7 bases, V lost 6 bases, and 7 bases had no gene match. The CDR3, as DNA: TGTGCCAGCAGGATCCAGGGGGCCGGCGGGGAGCTGTTTTTT. It codes for CASRIQGAGGELFF.

In its sample, this clonotype was seen a few times. The rearrangement joins TRBV29-1 to TRBJ2-1, with 12 bases aligning to TRBD2. There are 14 residues in the CDR3. The V gene end was trimmed by 5 bases and the J gene end by 8 bases; junction bases not matched to a gene: 7. Germline V CDR1 and CDR2: SQVTM, ANQGSEA. CDR3 nucleotides: TGCAGCGTTCGGTTGCTAGCGGGAGGGTATGAGCAGTTCTTC. This sequence encodes CSVRLLAGGYEQFF.

This clonotype appeared many times. The chain is built from TRBV20-1 and TRBJ2-3, with 13 bases aligning to TRBD2. The CDR3 is 14 residues long. The junction had 3 bases not matched to a gene; V was cut back by 5 bases and J by 4 bases. In germline, CDR1 is DFQATT, CDR2 SNEGSKA (reference sequence). The CDR3 DNA sequence: TGCAGTGCTCGGACTAGCGGGGGATCAGATACGCAGTATTTT. Translating gives CSARTSGGSDTQYF.

The V and J genes are TRBV11-3 and TRBJ2-1; 8 bases agree with TRBD2. Looked up from germline, CDR1 is SGHNT and CDR2 is YENEEA. Trimming cost V 1 base and J 10 bases; bases outside gene matches: 9. This CDR3 is 15 amino acids long. For the CDR3, the DNA is TGTGCCAGCAGCTTAGGACTAGCGAGAGGAGGGGAGCAGTTCTTC. Protein: CASSLGLARGGEQFF.

The chain links TRBV5-6 to TRBJ2-5, with TRBD1 matching over 7 bases. Trimming at V came to 3 bases and at J to 4 bases, leaving 6 bases not matched to a gene. Germline V gene sequence: CDR1 SGHDT, CDR2 YYEEEE. The CDR3 length is 14 residues. The CDR3 DNA follows: TGTGCCAGCAGCTCCTTGACAGGGTCAGAGACCCAGTACTTC. This translates into CASSSLTGSETQYF.

This clonotype was found once. The rearrangement joins TRBV3-1 to TRBJ2-3, with no clear D. Germline V gene lookup returns CDR1 LGHDT and CDR2 YNNKEL (reference sequence). The CDR3 length is 14 residues. Trimming took off 2 bases at V and 8 bases at J, with 14 bases between the two ends. CDR3 nucleotide sequence: TGTGCCAGCAGCCAAACTCAATATCAGGTTACGCAGTATTTT. As protein: CASSQTQYQVTQYF.